This TCR beta chain was observed in a study of blood T cell repertoires in COVID-19. Turning to the study itself: Samples came from the United States, Italy and Spain, spanning acute and convalescent COVID-19.

CDR3 length: 18 residues. Germline-derived CDR1 and CDR2 are SGHAT and FQNNGV. J gave up 5 bases and V 1 base, and 9 bases lay outside the gene matches. Original analysis: Quantification of nucleated cells was approximated via reference gene primer amplification. Data came from immunoSEQ multiplex PCR; TCRdb stores just in-frame clones and leaves some out. The D gene and trimming were derived from the DNA, and the V and J assignments and clone size from that table. The sample includes a few hundred thousand clones, approximately 83% of them seen just once. The TCR comes from a woman between 65 and 79 years old with acute or convalescent COVID-19. Sequenced sample: peripheral blood. The chain links TRBV11-2 to TRBJ2-3, with 13 nucleotides matching TRBD2. CDR3 in amino acids: CASSLALTRTSGGDTQYF. In DNA, the CDR3 is TGTGCCAGCAGCTTAGCCCTTACACGGACTAGCGGGGGAGATACGCAGTATTTT. The full variable domain, with the rest looked up from reference TRBV11-2 and TRBJ2-3, is EAGVAQSPRYKIIEKRQSVAFWCNPISGHATLYWYQQILGQGPKLLIQFQNNGVVDDSQLPKDRFSAERLKGVDSTLKIQPAKLEDSAVYLCASSLALTRTSGGDTQYFGPGTRLTVL.